The rows below give T cell receptor beta chains drawn from one sample of a study of CD8 T cells in Susac syndrome. TCRdb re-called the immunoSEQ multiplex PCR reads through MiXCR, storing one row per CDR3 protein. The sample shows more than 70,000 distinct CDR3 sequences, roughly 95% of them seen only once. The specimen was CD8+ T cells from PBMCs. The receptors here all came from a human donor with Susac syndrome. Both conserved end residues are part of each CDR3. A D gene is named only where the DNA matches it firmly. Expanded clones are given a class, and other clones once, few, many or no size at all.

CDR3: CASSRDSYNSPLHF
DNA: TGTGCCAGCAGCCGGGACAGCTATAATTCACCCCTCCACTTT
J: TRBJ1-6
D: TRBD1
size: NA
V: TRBV7-2

CDR3: CASSSPRASLYEQYF
DNA: TGTGCCAGCAGCTCACCCCGGGCCTCACTCTACGAGCAGTACTTC
J: TRBJ2-7
D: NA
size: NA
V: TRBV28

CDR3: CASTPGAGGPLGAADTQYF
DNA: TGTGCCAGCACCCCAGGAGCGGGGGGGCCCTTGGGGGCAGCAGATACGCAGTATTTT
J: TRBJ2-3
D: TRBD2
size: NA
V: TRBV9

CDR3: CAWNLRLAGVRDTQYF
DNA: TGTGCCTGGAACCTAAGACTAGCGGGGGTCCGCGATACGCAGTATTTT
J: TRBJ2-3
D: TRBD2
size: NA
V: TRBV30

CDR3: CASSYLSGSPYEQYF
DNA: TGTGCCAGCAGCTACCTAAGCGGGAGTCCCTACGAGCAGTACTTC
J: TRBJ2-7
D: TRBD2
size: NA
V: TRBV7-9

CDR3: CASMGRRYGYTF
DNA: TGTGCCAGCATGGGACGGAGGTATGGCTACACCTTC
J: TRBJ1-2
D: NA
size: NA
V: TRBV27

CDR3: CASSNPSSGELFF
DNA: TGTGCCAGCAGCAACCCGTCGTCCGGGGAGCTGTTTTTT
J: TRBJ2-2
D: NA
size: once
V: TRBV7-9

CDR3: CSGVAGGPWNEQFF
DNA: TGCAGCGGCGTAGCGGGGGGCCCGTGGAATGAGCAGTTCTTC
J: TRBJ2-1
D: TRBD2
size: NA
V: TRBV29-1

CDR3: CAWSVPSGTGKYEQYF
DNA: TGTGCCTGGAGTGTACCCTCGGGGACAGGGAAGTACGAGCAGTACTTC
J: TRBJ2-7
D: TRBD1
size: once
V: TRBV30

CDR3: CASRTGRTNEQFF
DNA: TGCGCCAGCAGGACAGGGAGAACAAATGAGCAGTTCTTC
J: TRBJ2-1
D: TRBD1
size: NA
V: TRBV5-1

CDR3: CASSPTQGTLDEQFF
DNA: TGTGCCAGCAGCCCCACACAGGGGACCCTCGATGAGCAGTTCTTC
J: TRBJ2-1
D: TRBD1
size: NA
V: TRBV9

CDR3: CASSFYSTYEQYF
DNA: TGTGCCAGCAGCTTCTATAGCACCTACGAGCAGTACTTC
J: TRBJ2-7
D: NA
size: NA
V: TRBV7-2

CDR3: CASEAGRVSITEAFF
DNA: TGTGCCAGCGAAGCGGGGAGGGTATCGATCACTGAAGCTTTCTTT
J: TRBJ1-1
D: NA
size: NA
V: TRBV11-2

CDR3: CASKDVRSYEQYF
DNA: TGTGCCAGCAAGGACGTTAGGTCCTACGAGCAGTACTTC
J: TRBJ2-7
D: NA
size: NA
V: TRBV28

CDR3: CATSREGESTEAFF
DNA: TGTGCCACCAGCAGAGAAGGGGAAAGTACTGAAGCTTTCTTT
J: TRBJ1-1
D: NA
size: NA
V: TRBV15

CDR3: CASSDRVGYTF
DNA: TGTGCCAGCAGCGATCGAGTCGGCTACACCTTC
J: TRBJ1-2
D: NA
size: NA
V: TRBV9

CDR3: CASKPTLDRVQSGRHLGEQFF
DNA: TGCGCCAGCAAGCCTACTCTTGACAGGGTACAGTCGGGGCGACACCTTGGTGAGCAGTTCTTC
J: TRBJ2-1
D: TRBD1
size: NA
V: TRBV5-1

CDR3: CASSSGGRFYEQYF
DNA: TGTGCCAGCAGCTCCGGGGGGCGGTTTTACGAGCAGTACTTC
J: TRBJ2-7
D: NA
size: NA
V: TRBV5-6

CDR3: CASSLVSDEQYF
DNA: TGCGCCAGCAGCTTGGTATCCGACGAGCAGTACTTC
J: TRBJ2-7
D: NA
size: NA
V: TRBV5-1

CDR3: CASSLSDGLYEQYF
DNA: TGTGCCAGCAGCTTATCGGACGGTCTATACGAGCAGTACTTC
J: TRBJ2-7
D: NA
size: NA
V: TRBV7-9

CDR3: CASSSRTTDTQYF
DNA: TGTGCCAGCAGCTCCCGTACTACAGATACGCAGTATTTT
J: TRBJ2-3
D: NA
size: NA
V: TRBV5-4

CDR3: CATSRDNRNTEAFF
DNA: TGTGCCACCAGCAGAGATAACAGGAACACTGAAGCTTTCTTT
J: TRBJ1-1
D: NA
size: NA
V: TRBV15

CDR3: CASSLGGSLNTEAFF
DNA: TGTGCCAGCAGCTTAGGGGGATCCCTGAACACTGAAGCTTTCTTT
J: TRBJ1-1
D: NA
size: once
V: TRBV7-9

CDR3: CASSTTSGGDNEQFF
DNA: TGTGCCAGCAGCACTACTAGCGGGGGGGACAATGAGCAGTTCTTC
J: TRBJ2-1
D: TRBD2
size: NA
V: TRBV7-9

CDR3: CASSSSRGDYGYTF
DNA: TGTGCCAGCAGCTCCTCCAGGGGTGACTATGGCTACACCTTC
J: TRBJ1-2
D: NA
size: NA
V: TRBV7-9

CDR3: CASSRRSGQPQHF
DNA: TGTGCCAGCAGTCGAAGATCCGGTCAGCCCCAGCATTTT
J: TRBJ1-5
D: NA
size: NA
V: TRBV28

CDR3: CATRDRGSPQHF
DNA: TGTGCCACGAGGGACAGGGGTTCGCCCCAGCATTTT
J: TRBJ1-5
D: TRBD1
size: NA
V: TRBV15

CDR3: CASSLSRQPQHF
DNA: TGTGCCAGCAGTTTATCTAGACAGCCCCAGCATTTT
J: TRBJ1-5
D: NA
size: NA
V: TRBV27

CDR3: CASSQMALETQYF
DNA: TGTGCCAGCAGCCAGATGGCCTTGGAGACCCAGTACTTC
J: TRBJ2-5
D: NA
size: NA
V: TRBV7-8

CDR3: CSARGTSPGETQYF
DNA: TGCAGTGCTAGGGGCACTAGTCCTGGGGAGACCCAGTACTTC
J: TRBJ2-5
D: NA
size: NA
V: TRBV20-1

CDR3: CASILRDRGRNTEAFF
DNA: TGTGCCAGCATCCTCCGGGACAGGGGGAGGAACACTGAAGCTTTCTTT
J: TRBJ1-1
D: TRBD1
size: NA
V: TRBV12-3/TRBV12-4

CDR3: CASSLGRAYEQYF
DNA: TGTGCCAGCAGTTTAGGCAGGGCCTACGAGCAGTACTTC
J: TRBJ2-7
D: NA
size: NA
V: TRBV12-3/TRBV12-4

CDR3: CASSIGGGNQPQHF
DNA: TGTGCCAGCAGCATAGGGGGGGGGAATCAGCCCCAGCATTTT
J: TRBJ1-5
D: NA
size: NA
V: TRBV9

CDR3: CASSQVLQGASYGYTF
DNA: TGTGCCAGCAGCCAAGTCTTACAGGGGGCGAGCTATGGCTACACCTTC
J: TRBJ1-2
D: TRBD1
size: NA
V: TRBV14

CDR3: CASSFTGMTGELFF
DNA: TGTGCCAGCAGCTTTACAGGCATGACCGGGGAGCTGTTTTTT
J: TRBJ2-2
D: NA
size: NA
V: TRBV7-2

CDR3: CATSRGGTPHGYTF
DNA: TGTGCCACCAGCAGAGGCGGGACACCGCATGGCTACACCTTC
J: TRBJ1-2
D: NA
size: NA
V: TRBV15

CDR3: CASSGENTQYF
DNA: TGTGCCAGCAGCGGGGAAAATACGCAGTATTTT
J: TRBJ2-3
D: NA
size: NA
V: TRBV5-6

CDR3: CASSRGQAGNTIYF
DNA: TGTGCCAGCAGCCGGGGACAGGCGGGAAACACCATATATTTT
J: TRBJ1-3
D: TRBD1
size: once
V: TRBV5-6

CDR3: CAWSVQDSRNTIYF
DNA: TGTGCCTGGAGTGTACAAGACAGCCGAAACACCATATATTTT
J: TRBJ1-3
D: NA
size: NA
V: TRBV30

CDR3: CASSLDGGATDTQYF
DNA: TGTGCCAGCAGCTTAGACGGGGGCGCGACAGATACGCAGTATTTT
J: TRBJ2-3
D: NA
size: NA
V: TRBV11-2

CDR3: CSAWRREGYTF
DNA: TGCAGTGCTTGGAGGCGAGAGGGCTACACCTTC
J: TRBJ1-2
D: NA
size: NA
V: TRBV20-1

CDR3: CASSVAGGGNTEAFF
DNA: TGTGCCAGCAGCGTAGCAGGGGGTGGGAACACTGAAGCTTTCTTT
J: TRBJ1-1
D: TRBD1
size: NA
V: TRBV9

CDR3: CSGGGGAYTGELFF
DNA: TGCAGCGGTGGGGGAGGGGCCTACACCGGGGAGCTGTTTTTT
J: TRBJ2-2
D: TRBD2
size: NA
V: TRBV29-1

CDR3: CASKGSTGELFF
DNA: TGTGCCTCAAAAGGGAGCACCGGGGAGCTGTTTTTT
J: TRBJ2-2
D: NA
size: NA
V: TRBV9

CDR3: CASSLEGRGRTEAFF
DNA: TGTGCCAGCAGCTTGGAAGGCAGGGGGCGAACTGAAGCTTTCTTT
J: TRBJ1-1
D: TRBD1
size: NA
V: TRBV5-6

CDR3: CSALQDGYTF
DNA: TGCAGTGCCCTGCAGGATGGCTACACCTTC
J: TRBJ1-2
D: NA
size: NA
V: TRBV20-1

CDR3: CALVGYGYTF
DNA: TGTGCCCTGGTAGGGTATGGCTACACCTTC
J: TRBJ1-2
D: NA
size: NA
V: TRBV30

CDR3: CASSLEVSGNTIYF
DNA: TGTGCCAGCAGTTTAGAGGTTTCTGGAAACACCATATATTTT
J: TRBJ1-3
D: NA
size: NA
V: TRBV12-3/TRBV12-4

CDR3: CASSLEVAVEQYF
DNA: TGTGCCAGCAGCTTAGAGGTGGCAGTCGAGCAGTACTTC
J: TRBJ2-7
D: NA
size: once
V: TRBV7-2

CDR3: CASSDRGYSGNTIYF
DNA: TGTGCCAGCAGTGACAGGGGGTACTCTGGAAACACCATATATTTT
J: TRBJ1-3
D: TRBD1
size: NA
V: TRBV12-3/TRBV12-4

CDR3: CASSLDSTYEKLFF
DNA: TGTGCCAGCAGCTTAGACAGTACCTATGAAAAACTGTTTTTT
J: TRBJ1-4
D: NA
size: NA
V: TRBV7-8

CDR3: CASSVEDRAGAFF
DNA: TGTGCCAGCAGCGTAGAAGACAGGGCCGGAGCTTTCTTT
J: TRBJ1-1
D: TRBD1
size: NA
V: TRBV9